This T cell receptor (beta chain) was observed in a study of blood T cell repertoires in COVID-19. At the level of the study: The study drew acute and convalescent COVID-19 samples from the United States, Italy and Spain. PBMCs, B-cell-depleted T cells, or T cells were the source of the cDNA or gDNA that made up the material.

In the study's own analysis: How many nucleated cells were present was estimated from reference gene primer amplification. Clones were sequenced by immunoSEQ multiplex PCR, and TCRdb holds only the in-frame ones, with some missing. From that table come the V and J calls and clone size; the DNA was used to work out D and trimming. The sample yields about 100,000 clones, about 91% seen once. V lost 4 bases and J lost 0, with 4 bases in between. Germline V gives CDR1 SGHVS, CDR2 FQNEAQ. The CDR3 is 13 amino acids. The rearrangement uses TRBV7-8 and TRBJ1-5; D is uncertain. Sequenced input: peripheral blood. The receptor was derived from a young man with acute or convalescent COVID-19. CDR3 loop: CASSYNSNQPQHF. The CDR3, as DNA: TGTGCCAGCAGCTACAATAGCAATCAGCCCCAGCATTTT.